Below, one TCR beta chain is given with its context. The antigen is not known. Genomic DNA for TCR beta libraries, approximately 2 micrograms, came from cryopreserved PBMCs. This sample was taken from a study of cytotoxic CD8 clonotypes in ibrutinib-treated CLL. Sequenced by immunoSEQ multiplex PCR; TCRdb stores in-frame clones only, minus some. The sample consists of 20,000 to 30,000 clones, around 69% of them appearing once. Whole-study results and caveats: Baseline levels were approached again at progression, after clonality had risen at ibrutinib response.

The CDR3 is made up of 14 amino acids. Looked up from germline, CDR1 is SGDLS and CDR2 is YYNGEE. V was pared by 6 bases and J by 5 bases, with 10 bases of the junction left unmatched. The J gene is TRBJ2-5, the V gene TRBV9, with TRBD1 matching over 7 bases. The receptor was derived from a human donor with chronic lymphocytic leukemia. The sample in question was PBMCs, obtained at disease progression, from a patient treated with ibrutinib. In nucleotides, the CDR3 is TGTGCCAGCACTCGAGGGGGCCGAGCGGAGACCCAGTACTTC. This codes for CASTRGGRAETQYF. The full variable domain, its missing parts supplied by reference TRBV9 and TRBJ2-5, is DSGVTQTPKHLITATGQRVTLRCSPRSGDLSVYWYQQSLDQGLQFLIQYYNGEERAKGNILERFSAQQFPDLHSELNLSSLELGDSALYFCASTRGGRAETQYFGPGTRLLVL.